These 25 T cell receptor beta chains were sequenced from one sample in a study of blood T cell repertoires in COVID-19. Method: immunoSEQ multiplex PCR; TCRdb's copy keeps in-frame clones and lacks some. This sample has 150,000 to 200,000 clones; less than 85% occur once, and the top ten carry approximately 3.3%. What was sequenced was peripheral blood. These receptors all stem from a human donor with acute or convalescent COVID-19. The donor label of this sample is uncertain.

The gene calls are TRBV9 and TRBJ1-1; 9 bases are shared with TRBD1. CDR3 length: 16 amino acids. J gave up 0 bases and V 2 bases, and 5 bases lay outside the gene matches. Germline CDR1 and CDR2: SGDLS and YYNGEE. Here the CDR3 DNA reads TGTGCCAGCAGCGTGGGACAGGGTGGAATGAACACTGAAGCTTTCTTT. Translating it yields CASSVGQGGMNTEAFF.

The chain has TRBV5-5 and TRBJ1-2, with 7 bases that match TRBD1. The CDR3 covers 15 residues. Germline CDR1 and CDR2: SGHKS and YYEKEE (reference sequence). J was trimmed by 8 bases and V by 5 bases; bases with no gene match: 15. CDR3 amino acids: CASSWNTGTVRGYTF. CDR3 nucleotides: TGTGCCAGCAGTTGGAACACCGGGACAGTGAGGGGCTACACCTTC.

V is TRBV18 and J is TRBJ2-1; 11 bases are a match to TRBD2. The CDR3 sequence is 15 residues long. CDR1 and CDR2 (germline): KGHSH, LQKENI. With 3 bases clipped from V and 8 bases from J, the junction kept 6 bases outside the gene matches. CDR3 DNA: TGTGCCAGCTCACCTCTTGTACTAGCGGGGGATGAGCAGTTCTTC. Its protein product is CASSPLVLAGDEQFF.

The V and J genes are TRBV5-4 and TRBJ2-3; D unclear. CDR1 is SGHNT and CDR2 is YYREEE in the germline V gene (reference sequence). V shed 1 base and J shed 4 bases, with 4 bases lying between them. The CDR3 contains 12 residues. The CDR3 DNA sequence: TGTGCCAGCAGCTTGTCGGCAGATACGCAGTATTTT. Protein: CASSLSADTQYF.

The rearrangement links TRBV19 to TRBJ1-1; D not resolved. The V end was cut by 5 bases, the J end by 2 bases, with 9 bases between. This CDR3 has 13 residues. Germline CDR1 and CDR2: LNHDA and SQIVND (reference sequence). The CDR3 sequence: CASSWSRNTEAFF. DNA for the CDR3: TGTGCCAGTAGTTGGTCGAGAAACACTGAAGCTTTCTTT.

This clone has a handful of counts. This chain links TRBV6-1 with TRBJ1-1; D not certain. Germline V gene lookup returns CDR1 MNHNS and CDR2 SASEGT. This CDR3 spans 16 amino acids. Trimming left V 4 bases short and J 1 base short, with 16 bases between. The CDR3 region is CASSGESGYRNTEAFF. The CDR3 DNA sequence: TGTGCCAGCAGTGGGGAGAGTGGTTACAGGAACACTGAAGCTTTCTTT.

This chain connects TRBV29-1 to TRBJ1-1, with D possibly being TRBD1 (6 bases). The CDR3 totals 15 residues. V shed 4 bases and J shed 0 bases, with 15 bases lying between them. The germline V gene encodes CDR1 SQVTM and CDR2 ANQGSEA. The CDR3 protein is CSVGVRGGMNTEAFF. The DNA for the CDR3 is TGCAGCGTTGGGGTGAGGGGGGGAATGAACACTGAAGCTTTCTTT.

The chain employs TRBV6-4 and TRBJ1-2; D remains ambiguous. Trimming pared 0 bases from V and 0 bases from J, leaving 8 bases between. CDR3 length equals 15 residues. Germline V gene lookup returns CDR1 MRHNA and CDR2 SNTAGT. This CDR3 is CASSDSGSSNYGYTF. CDR3 coding DNA: TGTGCCAGCAGTGACTCGGGCAGCTCTAACTATGGCTACACCTTC.

This chain links TRBV4-1 with TRBJ1-3, with a possible D match to TRBD1 (6 bases). The CDR3 extends over 16 amino acids. Germline V gives CDR1 MGHRA, CDR2 YSYEKL. Between the trimmed V and J ends, which lost 2 bases and 0 bases, there was a span of 11 bases. The CDR3 nucleotides are TGCGCCAGCAGCCAATTCGACAGGTCCTCTGGAAACACCATATATTTT. Its translation is CASSQFDRSSGNTIYF.

This clone showed up just once. The chain's CDR3 is CASSPGTSATGELFF. The DNA for the CDR3 is TGTGCCAGCAGTCCCGGGACTAGCGCCACCGGGGAGCTGTTTTTT. V and J are TRBV5-4 and TRBJ2-2; 10 bases fit TRBD2. V shed 5 bases, J shed 4 bases, and the junction held 5 bases outside the gene matches. Germline loops: CDR1 SGHNT, CDR2 YYREEE (reference sequence). This CDR3 region has 15 residues.

In this sample, this clone turned up once. The chain couples TRBV4-2 to TRBJ1-6; D not certain. CDR1 is LGHNA, CDR2 YNFKEQ, per germline. Trimming took 4 bases from V and 8 from J, leaving 18 bases between them. The CDR3 extends over 16 amino acids. CDR3 region: CASSPSTLIGDSPLHF. CDR3 sequence (DNA): TGTGCCAGCAGCCCTTCAACACTGATCGGGGATTCACCCCTCCACTTT.

This chain connects TRBV15 to TRBJ1-4; 10 bases align to TRBD1. The trim removed 1 base at V and 6 bases at J, leaving 2 bases unmatched. Germline assignment: CDR1 LNHNV and CDR2 YYDKDF (reference sequence). The CDR3 runs to 15 residues. The CDR3 DNA reads TGTGCCACCAGCAGAGCCGGGACAGGGGATGAAAAACTGTTTTTT. Protein: CATSRAGTGDEKLFF.

The table lists this clone with a count of one. The chain links TRBV24-1 to TRBJ2-3, with D unresolved. Trimming removed 4 bases from V and 2 bases from J, with 6 bases in between. Germline values: CDR1 KGHDR, CDR2 SFDVKD. This CDR3 is built from 13 residues. The CDR3 loop reads CATSDPITDTQYF. The CDR3 DNA reads as TGTGCCACCAGTGACCCAATCACAGATACGCAGTATTTT.

The chain uses TRBV30 and TRBJ1-4; 10 bases align to TRBD1. The CDR3 is made up of 14 amino acids. CDR1 GTSNPN and CDR2 SVGIG come from the germline V gene (reference sequence). With 0 bases clipped from V and 8 bases from J, the junction kept 3 bases outside the gene matches. As DNA, the CDR3 is TGTGCCTGGAGTGTAGGGACAGGGGCCGAAAAACTGTTTTTT. Its protein product is CAWSVGTGAEKLFF.

V and J are TRBV11-1 and TRBJ2-1; 9 nucleotides match TRBD2. Losses at the gene ends were 3 bases for V and 10 bases for J; bases not matched to a gene: 7. Germline loops: CDR1 SGHAT, CDR2 FQDESV (reference sequence). The CDR3 is made up of 14 amino acids. As DNA, the CDR3 is TGTGCCAGCAGCTTTGATACTAGCGGGTGGGAGCAGTTCTTC. Amino acid sequence: CASSFDTSGWEQFF.

The rearrangement joins TRBV28 to TRBJ1-6; 7 bases fit TRBD1. From germline, CDR1 is MDHEN and CDR2 SYDVKM. There are 15 residues in the CDR3. Unmatched junction bases numbered 10, after V lost 6 bases and J lost 8 bases. CDR3 region: CASRPTGPLYSPLHF. CDR3 bases: TGTGCCAGCAGGCCGACAGGGCCTTTGTATTCACCCCTCCACTTT.

The V call is TRBV9, the J call TRBJ1-2, with D perhaps TRBD1 (5 bases). The ends were cut back, 3 bases at V and 7 bases at J, with 10 bases in the middle. The germline V gene encodes CDR1 SGDLS and CDR2 YYNGEE. The length of the CDR3 is 12 residues. The CDR3 DNA follows: TGTGCCAGCAGCGCACAGACAGCTGGCTACACCTTC. This encodes CASSAQTAGYTF.

This clone has just one count. V gene TRBV18 combines with J gene TRBJ1-4; no definite D call. Trimming left V 2 bases short and J 11 bases short, with 15 bases between. The CDR3 length is 14 residues. CDR1 KGHSH and CDR2 LQKENI come from the germline V gene. The CDR3 DNA sequence: TGTGCCAGCTCACCAACGGCGGATTTAGGCAAACTGTTTTTT. Its translation: CASSPTADLGKLFF. The full variable domain, completed using reference TRBV18 and TRBJ1-4, is NAGVMQNPRHLVRRRGQEARLRCSPMKGHSHVYWYRQLPEEGLKFMVYLQKENIIDESGMPKERFSAEFPKEGPSILRIQQVVRGDSAAYFCASSPTADLGKLFFGSGTQLSVL.

V gene TRBV29-1 combines with J gene TRBJ1-2; the match to TRBD1 covers 10 bases. The V segment lost 5 bases and the J segment 8 bases; nucleotides outside the gene matches: 5. This CDR3 spans 12 amino acids. Germline assignment: CDR1 SQVTM and CDR2 ANQGSEA. CDR3 bases: TGCAGCGTTTCGGGACAGGGGAGCGGCTACACCTTC. It translates to CSVSGQGSGYTF.

The CDR3 coding sequence is TGTGCCAGCAGACCGAGGGAGAGAGATGAAAAACTGTTTTTT. Its protein is CASRPRERDEKLFF. V usage is TRBV2 and J usage is TRBJ1-4; D remains unclear. Per germline, CDR1 SNHLY and CDR2 FYNNEI. This CDR3 has 14 residues. V lost 6 bases and J lost 6, with 14 bases in between.

V usage is TRBV29-1 and J usage is TRBJ1-2; D is possibly TRBD1 (6 bases). V was shortened by 4 bases and J by 2 bases, with 11 bases between the two germline ends. The length of the CDR3 is 13 residues. Germline V gene data show CDR1 as SQVTM and CDR2 as ANQGSEA. CDR3 nucleotides: TGCAGCGTTGCAAAGGGGGGGAACTATGGCTACACCTTC. Protein: CSVAKGGNYGYTF.

This chain links TRBV27 with TRBJ2-3; D might be TRBD2 (6 bases). CDR1 and CDR2 from the germline V gene are MNHEY and SMNVEV (reference sequence). The CDR3 covers 17 residues. Trimming pared 5 bases from V and 4 bases from J, leaving 22 bases between. The CDR3 region is CASSPQPGLPPPDTQYF. The DNA for the CDR3 is TGTGCCAGCAGTCCACAACCGGGACTCCCCCCACCAGATACGCAGTATTTT.

The chain uses TRBV28 and TRBJ2-1, with 11 bases identical to TRBD2. V lost 2 bases and J lost 3; bases outside the gene matches: 12. Germline V gene sequence: CDR1 MDHEN, CDR2 SYDVKM. The CDR3 is 19 residues long. CDR3 amino acids: CASSLLRVGTSGFYNEQFF. In DNA form, the CDR3 reads TGTGCCAGCAGTTTACTCCGGGTGGGGACTAGCGGTTTCTACAATGAGCAGTTCTTC.

Points on this clone: A junction end diverges from the germline sequence, so it may reflect a read error. The rearrangement joins TRBV4-1 to TRBJ2-5; 9 nucleotides agree with TRBD1. This CDR3 contains 13 residues. Germline values: CDR1 MGHRA, CDR2 YSYEKL. The CDR3 DNA reads TGCGCCAGCAGCCACCGGACAGGGGAGGAAGTGGACTTC. Its translation: CASSHRTGEEVDF.

The chain joins TRBV7-6 to TRBJ2-5; a weak D match, TRBD1 (6 bases). This CDR3 has 15 amino acids. Trimming took off 0 bases at V and 2 bases at J, with 10 bases between the two ends. Germline CDR1 and CDR2: SGHVS and FNYEAQ. This CDR3 reads CASSLAARGQETQYF. CDR3 DNA sequence: TGTGCCAGCAGCTTAGCAGCCAGGGGACAAGAGACCCAGTACTTC.